A single sample gave rise to the 32 T cell receptor beta chains below, sequenced in a study of vaccination effects on CD4 cells after COVID-19. Their antigens remain unidentified. After expansion with viral peptide pools in the ViraFEST assay, antigen-specific CD4+ T cells were sequenced. An approximately nine-day culture period preceded the isolation of CD4+ T cells. Either the BNT162b2 or mRNA-1273 vaccine was given to participants in two doses. Assay: immunoSEQ multiplex PCR; the TCRdb copy retains only in-frame clones and omits some. This repertoire shows about 30,000 clones, 74% found once; its top ten account for about 14%. This specimen was CD4+ T cells from PBMCs cultured with HCoV-229E spike peptides, taken after COVID-19 vaccination. The origin of the receptors is a human donor who received a COVID-19 vaccine.

The chain employs TRBV13 and TRBJ1-3; no definite D call. CDR1 and CDR2 (germline): PRHDT, FYEKMQ (reference sequence). With 2 bases removed from V and 4 bases from J, the gap between germline ends came to 15 bases. This CDR3 contains 16 residues. Written as DNA, the CDR3 is TGTGCCAGCAGCTTAAGCCTATTAGTACAGGGAAACACCATATATTTT. Translated, it gives CASSLSLLVQGNTIYF.

A few counts support this clone. The V call is TRBV2, the J call TRBJ2-1; TRBD1 agrees at 9 bases. The CDR3 is made up of 15 amino acids. V lost 6 bases and J lost 1; bases outside the gene matches: 4. The germline CDR1 and CDR2 sequences are SNHLY and FYNNEI. The CDR3 DNA is TGTGCCAGCAGGCTTGACAGGGGGTCCTACAATGAGCAGTTCTTC. It is translated as CASRLDRGSYNEQFF.

The rearrangement joins TRBV5-1 to TRBJ2-7; D gene uncertain. This CDR3 contains 13 residues. Trimming pared 3 bases from V and 6 bases from J, leaving 13 bases between. Per germline, CDR1 SGHRS and CDR2 YFSETQ. This CDR3 is CASSSDNHREQYF. The CDR3 DNA reads as TGCGCCAGCAGCTCCGATAACCACCGCGAGCAGTACTTC.

The chain carries TRBV5-1 and TRBJ2-1; 7 bases are shared with TRBD2. Germline CDR1 is SGHRS and CDR2 is YFSETQ. The junction had 3 bases not matched to a gene; V was cut back by 0 bases and J by 6 bases. The CDR3 has 14 residues. In nucleotides, the CDR3 is TGCGCCAGCAGCTTGGAGTCTAGCGGCAATGAGCAGTTCTTC. Translated, it gives CASSLESSGNEQFF. Supplemented by reference TRBV5-1 and TRBJ2-1, the full variable domain reads KAGVTQTPRYLIKTRGQQVTLSCSPISGHRSVSWYQQTPGQGLQFLFEYFSETQRNKGNFPGRFSGRQFSNSRSEMNVSTLELGDSALYLCASSLESSGNEQFFGPGTRLTVL.

The chain uses TRBV7-9 and TRBJ1-4, with a tentative D call TRBD1 (5 bases). Per the germline V gene, CDR1 is SEHNR and CDR2 is FQNEAQ (reference sequence). The CDR3 spans 14 residues. V was clipped by 2 bases and J by 8 bases, with 12 bases between them. This chain's CDR3 is CASSLSQGREKLFF. CDR3 nucleotides: TGTGCCAGCAGCTTAAGCCAGGGAAGGGAAAAACTGTTTTTT.

The chain joins TRBV28 to TRBJ2-2; TRBD1 matches at 7 bases. V was clipped by 6 bases and J by 5 bases; unmatched bases: 9. Germline CDR1 is MDHEN and CDR2 is SYDVKM. This CDR3 has 15 amino acids. The CDR3 DNA follows: TGTGCCAGCAGAGGAGCCCGGGACAGAACCGGGGAGCTGTTTTTT. Protein sequence: CASRGARDRTGELFF. Based on the CDR3 plus reference TRBV28 and TRBJ2-2, the full variable domain is DVKVTQSSRYLVKRTGEKVFLECVQDMDHENMFWYRQDPGLGLRLIYFSYDVKMKEKGDIPEGYSVSREKKERFSLILESASTNQTSMYLCASRGARDRTGELFFGEGSRLTVL.

J is TRBJ2-7 and V is TRBV2; TRBD1 matches 10 bases. V shed 8 bases, J shed 2 bases, and the junction held 3 bases outside the gene matches. This CDR3 is built from 13 residues. The germline gives CDR1 SNHLY, CDR2 FYNNEI. CDR3 nucleotide sequence: TGTGCCAGCGCGGGGACAGGGGCCTACGAGCAGTACTTC. This sequence encodes CASAGTGAYEQYF.

V is TRBV21-1 and J is TRBJ1-6. TRBV21-1 is a known pseudogene. The CDR3 length is 20 residues. As DNA, the CDR3 is TGTGCCAGCAGCATCTCCAGGAGCCTTCGTTTGTGGTCCTATAATTCACCCCTCCACTTT. It is translated as CASSISRSLRLWSYNSPLHF.

This clone is medium-sized within its sample. The J gene is TRBJ2-1, the V gene TRBV11-3; 9 bases are a match to TRBD2. V was pared by 0 bases and J by 7 bases, with 13 bases of the junction left unmatched. Germline values: CDR1 SGHNT, CDR2 YENEEA. This CDR3 comprises 18 residues. The DNA of the CDR3 is TGTGCCAGCAGCTTAGACCAGGGAGGTAGCGGGAGTCCTAATGAGCAGTTCTTC. Its protein is CASSLDQGGSGSPNEQFF. The variable domain in full, with the rest retrieved from reference TRBV11-3 and TRBJ2-1, is EAGVVQSPRYKIIEKKQPVAFWCNPISGHNTLYWYLQNLGQGPELLIRYENEEAVDDSQLPKDRFSAERLKGVDSTLKIQPAELGDSAVYLCASSLDQGGSGSPNEQFFGPGTRLTVL.

The genes are TRBV10-2 and TRBJ1-1; TRBD1 might be the D (6 bases). Trimming removed 6 bases at V and 5 bases at J, with 13 bases between. In germline, CDR1 is WSHSY, CDR2 SAAADI. The CDR3 is made up of 13 amino acids. The CDR3 here is CASRIGGGTEAFF. The CDR3, as DNA: TGCGCCAGCAGAATAGGGGGGGGTACTGAAGCTTTCTTT.

This sequence joins TRBV10-2 and TRBJ1-1; D may be TRBD1 (6 bases). V lost 1 base to trimming and J lost 9 bases, with 9 bases between them. The CDR3 consists of 12 residues. Germline CDR1 WSHSY, CDR2 SAAADI. The CDR3 DNA reads as TGCGCCAGCAGTGAGTTGGGGGGGCAAGCTTTCTTT. Translation gives CASSELGGQAFF.

The chain has TRBV5-1 and TRBJ2-7; TRBD1 matches 7 bases. V dropped 6 bases and J dropped 3; count of bases not matched to a gene: 9. The germline V gene encodes CDR1 SGHRS and CDR2 YFSETQ. The length of the CDR3 is 14 residues. This chain's CDR3 is CASKSGGVVYEQYF. The DNA of the CDR3 is TGCGCCAGCAAATCAGGGGGAGTGGTCTACGAGCAGTACTTC.

The CDR3 nucleotides are TGTGCCAGTATAGGGACTAGCGGGACCGGTGAGCAGTTCTTC. Its protein product is CASIGTSGTGEQFF. The chain combines TRBV6-5 with TRBJ2-1; TRBD2 matches at 13 bases. V shed 9 bases, J shed 9 bases, and the junction held 8 bases outside the gene matches. The CDR3 is made up of 14 amino acids. Germline lookup yields CDR1 MNHEY and CDR2 SVGAGI.

The rearrangement uses TRBV11-1 and TRBJ2-7; possibly TRBD1 for D (6 bases). Trimming removed 5 bases from V and 0 bases from J, with 11 bases in between. The CDR3 has 14 amino acids. Germline V gene sequence: CDR1 SGHAT, CDR2 FQDESV (reference sequence). CDR3 sequence (DNA): TGTGCCAGCAGCAACAGGGACAACTCCTACGAGCAGTACTTC. Its protein product is CASSNRDNSYEQYF.

The table lists this clone with a count of one. The gene calls are TRBV12-3 or TRBV12-4 and TRBJ1-4; D is ambiguous. Trimming pared 2 bases from V and 8 bases from J, leaving 9 bases between. There are 13 residues in the CDR3. For the CDR3, the DNA is TGTGCCAGCAGTTTAAACAGCTACGAAAAACTGTTTTTT. This gives the protein CASSLNSYEKLFF.

The chain joins TRBV29-1 to TRBJ2-7; 14 bases are shared with TRBD2. The germline V gene has CDR1 SQVTM and CDR2 ANQGSEA. The CDR3 is made up of 15 amino acids. V shed 5 bases and J 4 bases; nucleotides not matched to a gene: 7. The chain's CDR3 is CSVKPGTSGGYEQYF. In DNA form, the CDR3 reads TGCAGCGTTAAACCGGGGACTAGCGGGGGATACGAGCAGTACTTC.

The chain uses TRBV3-1 (or the pseudogene TRBV3-2) and TRBJ2-3; weak D call: TRBD2 (6 bases). The V and J ends lost 4 bases and 0 bases respectively, with 11 bases between them. This CDR3 spans 15 amino acids. CDR1 and CDR2 (germline): LGHDT, YNNKEL (reference sequence). The CDR3 bases are TGTGCCAGCAGCCCATTAGCGGCTAGCACAGATACGCAGTATTTT. Its protein is CASSPLAASTDTQYF.

The chain combines TRBV28 with TRBJ1-2; D not certain. V was trimmed by 4 bases and J by 5 bases, leaving 5 bases between them. The germline V gene encodes CDR1 MDHEN and CDR2 SYDVKM. The CDR3 covers 11 residues. The CDR3 spells CASSWHYGYTF. Written as DNA, the CDR3 is TGTGCCAGCAGTTGGCATTATGGCTACACCTTC.

This clone has a single count. The chain joins TRBV11-2 to TRBJ2-5; 10 positions match TRBD2. This CDR3 has 18 residues. Germline CDR1 and CDR2: SGHAT and FQNNGV. After removal of 1 base from V and 5 bases from J, the junction contained 13 bases not matched to a gene. CDR3 in amino acids: CASSLGLAGALGLETQYF. For the CDR3, the DNA is TGTGCCAGCAGCTTAGGGCTAGCGGGAGCCCTGGGCCTGGAGACCCAGTACTTC.

This clone was seen once. The chain links TRBV6-4 to TRBJ1-2; 7 bases are shared with TRBD1. The V gene's germline CDR1 is MRHNA and CDR2 SNTAGT. Trimming cost V 6 bases and J 6 bases; bases outside gene matches: 10. This CDR3 is built from 14 residues. The CDR3 coding sequence is TGTGCCAGCAGGAGTACTGACAGGGTTGATGGCTACACCTTC. It encodes CASRSTDRVDGYTF.

This chain joins TRBV30 and TRBJ1-1, with unresolved D. V was pared by 4 bases and J by 0 bases, with 6 bases between. Germline-derived CDR1 and CDR2 are GTSNPN and SVGIG (reference sequence). The CDR3 sequence is 12 residues long. The CDR3: CAWTVMNTEAFF. The CDR3 DNA sequence: TGTGCCTGGACAGTCATGAACACTGAAGCTTTCTTT.

J is TRBJ1-4 and V is TRBV10-3, with D possibly being TRBD1 (6 bases). Trimming removed 10 bases from V and 5 bases from J, with 14 bases in between. Germline V lookup: CDR1 ENHRY, CDR2 SYGVKD. This CDR3 spans 13 amino acids. The chain's CDR3 is CATSEGGNEKLFF. As DNA, the CDR3 is TGTGCCACGTCGGAGGGGGGCAATGAAAAACTGTTTTTT.

The rearrangement uses TRBV5-4 and TRBJ1-6, with 8 bases matching TRBD1. V gave up 3 bases and J gave up 10 bases; unmatched junction bases: 6. The length of the CDR3 is 14 residues. CDR1 SGHNT and CDR2 YYREEE come from the germline V gene (reference sequence). The CDR3 nucleotides are TGTGCCAGCAGCTGGGGACAGGACTACTCACCCCTCCACTTT. As protein: CASSWGQDYSPLHF.

The CDR3 DNA reads TGTGCCAGTAGTCGATTCCCACAAGGAACGTCCGAGCAGTACTTC. Translating it yields CASSRFPQGTSEQYF. V and J are TRBV19 and TRBJ2-7; the D is unclear. The CDR3 has 15 amino acids. Germline loops: CDR1 LNHDA, CDR2 SQIVND (reference sequence). V shed 5 bases and J shed 6 bases, with 20 bases lying between them.

V and J are TRBV29-1 and TRBJ1-2, with TRBD1 identical over 8 bases. The CDR3 loop spans 12 amino acids. The V segment lost 3 bases and the J segment 8 bases; nucleotides outside the gene matches: 5. Per germline, CDR1 SQVTM and CDR2 ANQGSEA. Written as DNA, the CDR3 is TGCAGCGTTGACCGGGACAGGACCGGCTACACCTTC. Amino acid sequence: CSVDRDRTGYTF.

The chain couples TRBV7-2 to TRBJ2-3; TRBD2 is a possible D gene (5 bases). CDR3 length: 16 residues. V gave up 3 bases and J gave up 4 bases, with 17 bases separating them. Per germline, CDR1 SGHTA and CDR2 FQGNSA. The CDR3 bases are TGTGCCAGCAGCTTTACGGTAGCTAGCTTAGCAGATACGCAGTATTTT. Protein: CASSFTVASLADTQYF.

This clone is a singleton in its sample. This rearrangement joins TRBV30 to TRBJ2-1, with D possibly being TRBD2 (5 bases). From germline, CDR1 is GTSNPN and CDR2 SVGIG (reference sequence). This CDR3 contains 13 residues. V lost 4 bases and J lost 5, with 12 bases in between. The CDR3 sequence: CAWNRGRDNEQFF. CDR3 nucleotides: TGTGCCTGGAATCGGGGTAGGGACAATGAGCAGTTCTTC.

The chain links TRBV19 to TRBJ2-7, with D possibly TRBD2 on 7 matching bases. Trimming left V 9 bases short and J 4 bases short, with 19 bases between. The CDR3 covers 14 residues. CDR1 LNHDA and CDR2 SQIVND come from the germline V gene (reference sequence). The CDR3 nucleotides read TGTGCCAGCCGAGGGGGGGGACCCAAATACGAGCAGTACTTC. It encodes CASRGGGPKYEQYF.

This clone was recorded only once. The genes are TRBV5-8 and TRBJ2-7, with D unclear. The CDR3 runs 13 residues. V lost 0 bases and J lost 2, with 6 bases in between. Germline V CDR1 and CDR2: SGHTS, YDEGEE. CDR3 sequence reads: CASSLGFTYEQYF. The CDR3 DNA sequence: TGTGCCAGCAGCTTGGGTTTCACCTACGAGCAGTACTTC.

The chain is built from TRBV2 and TRBJ2-1, with D unclear. Germline V gene sequence: CDR1 SNHLY, CDR2 FYNNEI. The CDR3 has 13 residues. V was pared by 11 bases and J by 1 base, with 12 bases between. Here the CDR3 reads CAGSRLSYNEQFF. CDR3 bases: TGTGCCGGTTCGCGGCTTTCCTACAATGAGCAGTTCTTC.

This clone came up a few times. V and J are TRBV20-1 and TRBJ2-7; perhaps TRBD1 as D (6 bases). V gave up 3 bases and J gave up 0 bases, with 12 bases separating them. From germline, CDR1 is DFQATT and CDR2 SNEGSKA (reference sequence). The CDR3 covers 14 residues. CDR3 nucleotide sequence: TGCAGTGCTAGTTGGGGACATCGCTCCTACGAGCAGTACTTC. This encodes CSASWGHRSYEQYF.

The chain uses TRBV12-3 or TRBV12-4 and TRBJ2-1; D ambiguous. Trimming took off 5 bases at V and 7 bases at J, with 6 bases between the two ends. CDR3 length equals 11 residues. The CDR3 DNA follows: TGTGCCAGCAGTCGCCCAAATGAGCAGTTCTTC. Translation gives CASSRPNEQFF.